This paragraph reports one T cell receptor (beta chain). As yet, its antigen is unknown. Trimming cost V 8 bases and J 2 bases; bases outside gene matches: 2. Germline V gene lookup returns CDR1 PRHDT and CDR2 FYEKMQ (reference sequence). CDR3 length: 13 residues. The record originates from a study of shared clonotypes between healthy human individuals. Study-wide findings and caveats: Sharing across a few donors was seen in roughly 5.2% of naive CD4 clonotypes.

Into CD45RA+ naive and CD45RA-negative memory subsets, the CD4+ cells were split. This table comes from immunoSEQ multiplex PCR, and its TCRdb copy is limited to in-frame clones, with some not included. The profile shows about 680,000 clones, approximately 73% of them singletons. The clonotype was recovered from a woman in her thirties in good health. The chain uses TRBV13 and TRBJ1-3; 8 bases line up with TRBD1. Sequencing was carried out using memory CD4+ T cells sorted from blood. Subset of the sample: CD45RA-negative fraction. The CDR3, as DNA: TGTGCCAGCGGACAGGGCACTGGAAACACCATATATTTT. Its translation is CASGQGTGNTIYF.